One and the same sample provided the 9 T cell receptor beta chains below, sequenced in a study of blood T cell repertoires in COVID-19. Some clones are missing from TCRdb's copy, which holds only in-frame ones; the method was immunoSEQ multiplex PCR. The sample shows roughly 200,000 clones, 85% to 90% of them seen only once. The specimen sequenced was PBMCs or T cells enriched from blood (not recorded which). Every receptor here comes from a woman aged 40 to 50 in a cohort exposed to, infected with or recovered from COVID-19 (not recorded which).

In nucleotides, the CDR3 is TGCGCCAGCAAGTGGGCTAGCGGGGGGAGTGAGCAGTTCTTC. It encodes CASKWASGGSEQFF. The rearrangement joins TRBV5-1 to TRBJ2-1; TRBD2 matches 11 bases. With 6 bases clipped from V and 9 bases from J, the junction kept 8 bases outside the gene matches. Germline V lookup: CDR1 SGHRS, CDR2 YFSETQ. This CDR3 region has 14 residues.

This rearrangement joins TRBV10-2 to TRBJ2-2; 11 bases fit TRBD2. Trimming took 2 bases from V and 5 from J; bases not matched to a gene: 7. This CDR3 is 17 amino acids long. Per germline, CDR1 WSHSY and CDR2 SAAADI. The CDR3 DNA follows: TGCGCCAGCAGTGAGGTCGTCCTAGCGGGGGGAACCGGGGAGCTGTTTTTT. This translates into CASSEVVLAGGTGELFF.

The J gene is TRBJ1-2, the V gene TRBV9; a weak D match, TRBD1 (5 bases). Trimming took off 8 bases at V and 2 bases at J, with 13 bases between the two ends. This CDR3 contains 13 residues. Germline V gives CDR1 SGDLS, CDR2 YYNGEE. CDR3 bases: TGTGCCAGTTCCCCGGACATAAACTATGGCTACACCTTC. This translates into CASSPDINYGYTF.

V usage is TRBV3-1 (or the pseudogene TRBV3-2) and J usage is TRBJ2-5, with 8 bases fitting TRBD2. Looked up from germline, CDR1 is LGHDT and CDR2 is YNNKEL (reference sequence). The CDR3 extends over 14 amino acids. V lost 4 bases to trimming and J lost 0 bases; unmatched junction nucleotides: 1. CDR3 sequence reads: CASSPLADQETQYF. Here the CDR3 DNA reads TGTGCCAGCAGCCCACTAGCGGACCAAGAGACCCAGTACTTC.

Only one count was recorded for this clone. The chain has TRBV30 and TRBJ2-7; TRBD2 agrees at 13 bases. This CDR3 is built from 18 residues. The germline gives CDR1 GTSNPN, CDR2 SVGIG (reference sequence). J gave up 2 bases and V 4 bases, and 14 bases lay outside the gene matches. The DNA for the CDR3 is TGTGCCTGGAAATGGCTTACTAGCGGGAGGGCCGGAGCCTACGAGCAGTACTTC. It encodes CAWKWLTSGRAGAYEQYF.

This clone showed up just once. The chain combines TRBV7-2 with TRBJ2-5, with 12 positions matching TRBD2. In germline, CDR1 is SGHTA, CDR2 FQGNSA. Unmatched junction bases numbered 9, after V lost 3 bases and J lost 4 bases. This CDR3 contains 17 residues. The CDR3 loop reads CASSFGLAGLSPETQYF. CDR3 sequence (DNA): TGTGCCAGCAGCTTCGGACTAGCGGGGCTCTCTCCAGAGACCCAGTACTTC.

This chain connects TRBV10-3 to TRBJ2-2; D unclear. CDR3 length: 13 amino acids. With 7 bases removed from V and 5 bases from J, the gap between germline ends came to 11 bases. CDR1 and CDR2 (germline): ENHRY, SYGVKD. In DNA form, the CDR3 reads TGTGCCATCACCGCACCACTGACCGGGGAGCTGTTTTTT. Translation: CAITAPLTGELFF.

The chain links TRBV6-2 or TRBV6-3 to TRBJ1-1, with 7 bases matching TRBD1. The ends lost 5 bases at V and 1 base at J; junction bases unmatched: 7. CDR1 is MNHEY, CDR2 SVGEGT, per germline. This CDR3 has 15 residues. CDR3 loop: CASSHWDSPNTEAFF. In DNA, the CDR3 is TGTGCCAGCAGTCATTGGGACAGCCCGAACACTGAAGCTTTCTTT.

This chain uses TRBV4-1 with TRBJ1-3, with a possible D match to TRBD1 (5 bases). Germline CDR1 reads MGHRA; CDR2 reads YSYEKL. The V gene lost 0 bases and the J gene lost 0 bases, with 9 bases spanning the gap. The length of the CDR3 is 16 residues. The CDR3 protein is CASSQESGASGNTIYF. The CDR3, as DNA: TGCGCCAGCAGCCAAGAGTCTGGGGCCTCTGGAAACACCATATATTTT.